The text below deals with one TCR beta chain. The record originates from a study of Tregs in tolerant kidney transplant recipients. Trimming left V 4 bases short and J 4 bases short, with 13 bases between. Germline values: CDR1 LNHNV, CDR2 YYDKDF (reference sequence). This CDR3 spans 14 amino acids. Method: immunoSEQ multiplex PCR; TCRdb's copy keeps in-frame clones and lacks some. Of tens of thousands of clones listed, more than 70% are singletons. Related graft donors supplied nonmyeloablative bone marrow transplants, and mixed chimerism was transient. This sequence joins TRBV15 and TRBJ1-2; D not certain. This TCR was sampled from a human patient who received a combined kidney and bone marrow transplant. Some T cells may have come from the graft donor. The sequencing used CD4+ T cells from blood (PBMCs), collected 6 months after the transplant. The CDR3 DNA reads TGTGCCACCAGCATATCTGATCAGGTCTATGGCTACACCTTC. Translating gives CATSISDQVYGYTF.